This T cell receptor beta chain was identified during a study of T cells in lung cancer brain metastases (dated by TCRdb to about 2018). Context from the whole study: About 85% of the roughly 20 patients had a history of tobacco use, with a median of approximately 40 pack-years. Of the roughly 20 patients, roughly 17 received no interval therapy between resection of the primary and resection of the metastasis. A median age at first diagnosis of about 50 years was recorded for the patients, of whom eight or nine were male and 11 were female. Primary and metastatic specimens both had an average DNA integrity number of roughly 3.5, with no significant difference between the two sites. The cohort comprised some 20 patients contributing about 40 specimens, one primary lung lesion and one brain metastasis each. The study compared TCR beta CDR3 repertoires between fully resected primary non-small cell lung cancers and paired brain metastases. The median interval between acquisition of the primary specimen and acquisition of the brain metastasis specimen was about 380 days. General findings and caveats noted by the study authors: The study could not control for the effects of preoperative corticosteroids on T cell infiltration in brain metastases. A significantly larger repertoire fraction was made up by the ten most abundant clones in brain metastases than in primaries, which was suggestive of clonal expansion. Most clones were specific to a single lesion, and paired lesions overlapped only to a limited degree (mean Morisita index 0.23). DNA fragmentation in FFPE samples may have prevented retrieval of the complete infiltrating T cell repertoire. Compared with their paired primaries, brain metastases had significantly fewer unique productive clones (median about 1,500 versus 4,500).

Each sample received between about 2.24 and 5.5 ug of genomic DNA as input, and paired samples received equal DNA input. TCR beta libraries were constructed in two PCR steps with the immunoSEQ hsTCRbeta Kit, which uses multiplexed V and J gene primers. The pooled libraries, together with positive and negative controls, were sequenced on an Illumina MiSeq running a 100-cycle paired-end protocol. The published analysis was carried out like this. The immunoSEQ vendor processed the raw data into normalized, annotated TCR beta repertoire reports. Richness was defined as unique clones by nucleotide sequence, and total richness was extrapolated with the iChao1 and Efron-Thisted estimators. Paired lesions were characterized and compared using Pielou's evenness, Simpson's index, top-ten clone proportional abundance, and the Morisita overlap index. TCRdb stores this immuneACCESS table with in-frame sequences only. Part of the clones is absent; in the studies checked, under half of the shortfall reflects unresolved V genes, and no reason is known for the rest. That table supplies the V and J calls and clone size; D and trimming were determined from the DNA. The sample has fewer than 5,000 clones on record, approximately 90% of them singletons. Together, the top ten hold roughly 7.3% of the sample.

In regard to this clone: What this receptor recognizes is not known. No base-level quality is on record; no much larger clone is a single base apart.

For CDR1 and CDR2, the germline V gene lists SGHRS and YFSETQ. Spanning cysteine to phenylalanine, the CDR3 consists of 14 amino acids. Only the CDR3 DNA is retained, 42 bases long and in frame from the first base. Trimming leaves V shorter by 1 base and J shorter by 6 bases, with the junction holding 4 bases beyond the gene matches. Patients underwent resection for synchronous oligometastatic disease or delayed recurrence of a solitary brain metastasis. To avoid including cancers other than NSCLC, any patient with a history of multiple malignancies was excluded. Tumor areas were macrodissected from 4 or 5 deparaffinized 10 um unstained sections under guidance from marked H&E slides. All specimens were formalin-fixed and paraffin-embedded (FFPE). The AllPrep DNA/RNA FFPE Kit was used to extract genomic DNA.

The sequence was obtained from a man aged 55 to 69 with non-small cell lung cancer. Rearrangement joined TRBV5-1 to TRBJ1-1, and 9 junctional nucleotides match TRBD1. Sample: tumor tissue from the primary lung tumor. The cell subset or site label, read with the paper, signifies: primary lung cancer lesion. The base sequence is TGCGCCAGCAGCTTGACAGGGGGCTTCCCTGAAGCTTTCTTT. Its protein product is CASSLTGGFPEAFF.